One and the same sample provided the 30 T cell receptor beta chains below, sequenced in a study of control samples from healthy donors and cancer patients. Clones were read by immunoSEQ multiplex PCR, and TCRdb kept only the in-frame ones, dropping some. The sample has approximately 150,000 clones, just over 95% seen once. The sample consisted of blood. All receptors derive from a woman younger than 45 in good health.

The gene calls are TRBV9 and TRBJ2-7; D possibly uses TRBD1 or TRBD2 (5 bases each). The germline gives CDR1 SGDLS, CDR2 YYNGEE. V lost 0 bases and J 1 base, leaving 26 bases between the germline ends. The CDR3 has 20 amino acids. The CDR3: CASSVARSWYGARRSYEQYF. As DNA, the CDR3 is TGTGCCAGCAGCGTAGCTCGGAGTTGGTACGGGGCTCGGCGATCCTACGAGCAGTACTTC.

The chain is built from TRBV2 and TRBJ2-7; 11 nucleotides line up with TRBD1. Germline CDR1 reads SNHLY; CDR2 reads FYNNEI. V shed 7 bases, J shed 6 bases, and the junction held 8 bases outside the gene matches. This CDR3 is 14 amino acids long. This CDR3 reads CASKRAGTGGEQYF. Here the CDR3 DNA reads TGTGCCAGCAAAAGGGCCGGGACAGGGGGCGAGCAGTACTTC.

CDR3 sequence (DNA): TGTGCCAGCAGGCGCACAGGTACCATGACCCAGCATTTT. Amino acids: CASRRTGTMTQHF. The chain is built from TRBV27 and TRBJ1-5; weak D call: TRBD1 (5 bases). Germline CDR1 is MNHEY and CDR2 is SMNVEV (reference sequence). The CDR3 spans 13 residues. The ends were cut back, 6 bases at V and 11 bases at J, with 17 bases in the middle.

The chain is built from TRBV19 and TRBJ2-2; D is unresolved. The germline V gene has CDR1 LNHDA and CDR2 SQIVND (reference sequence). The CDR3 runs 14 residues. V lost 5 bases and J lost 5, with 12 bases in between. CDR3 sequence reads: CASSPGPQTGELFF. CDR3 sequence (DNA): TGTGCCAGTAGTCCCGGACCTCAAACCGGGGAGCTGTTTTTT.

The CDR3: CASSQDLTEIYFYGYTF. CDR3 in DNA: TGTGCCAGCAGCCAAGATCTGACGGAGATTTACTTCTATGGCTACACCTTC. The rearrangement joins TRBV4-2 to TRBJ1-2; D remains ambiguous. Trimming removed 0 bases at V and 4 bases at J, with 18 bases between. The CDR3 is made up of 17 amino acids. CDR1 is LGHNA and CDR2 is YNFKEQ in the germline V gene.

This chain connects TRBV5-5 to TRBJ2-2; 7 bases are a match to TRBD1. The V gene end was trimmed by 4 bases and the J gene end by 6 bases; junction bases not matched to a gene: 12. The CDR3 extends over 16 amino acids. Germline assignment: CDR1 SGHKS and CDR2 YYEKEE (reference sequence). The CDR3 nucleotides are TGTGCCAGCAGCCATCGCATTACGACAGGGCCCGGGGAGCTGTTTTTT. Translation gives CASSHRITTGPGELFF.

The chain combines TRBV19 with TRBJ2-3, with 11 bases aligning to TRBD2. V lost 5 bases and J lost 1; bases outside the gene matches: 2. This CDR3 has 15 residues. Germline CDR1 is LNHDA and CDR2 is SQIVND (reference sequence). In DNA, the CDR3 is TGTGCCAGTAGTCCTAGCGGGAGGCGCACAGATACGCAGTATTTT. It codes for CASSPSGRRTDTQYF.

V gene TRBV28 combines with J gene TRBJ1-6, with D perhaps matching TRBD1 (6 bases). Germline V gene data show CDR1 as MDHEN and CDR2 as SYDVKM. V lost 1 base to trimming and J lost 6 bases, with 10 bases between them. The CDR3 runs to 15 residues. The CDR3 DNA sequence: TGTGCCAGCAGTTTATCCGGGACAAGTAATTCACCCCTCCACTTT. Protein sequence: CASSLSGTSNSPLHF.

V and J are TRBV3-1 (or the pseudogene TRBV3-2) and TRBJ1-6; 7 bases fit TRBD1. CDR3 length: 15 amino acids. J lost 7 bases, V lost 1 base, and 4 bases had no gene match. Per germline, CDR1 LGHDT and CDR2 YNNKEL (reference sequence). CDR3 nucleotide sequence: TGTGCCAGCAGCCAAGTGAGGGGGCTGAATTCACCCCTCCACTTT. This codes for CASSQVRGLNSPLHF.

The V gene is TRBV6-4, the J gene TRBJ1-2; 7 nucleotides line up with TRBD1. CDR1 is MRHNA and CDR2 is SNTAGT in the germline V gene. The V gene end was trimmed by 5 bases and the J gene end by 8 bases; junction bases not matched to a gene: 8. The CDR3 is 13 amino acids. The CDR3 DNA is TGTGCCAGCAGTCAGTCAGGGGGGGACGGCTACACCTTC. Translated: CASSQSGGDGYTF.

The CDR3 coding sequence is TGTGCCAGCAGTTCCCAGACGGCACGGGAGACCCAGTACTTC. Its translation is CASSSQTARETQYF. V gene TRBV6-5 combines with J gene TRBJ2-5; no reliable D call. The CDR3 runs 14 residues. Germline V gene sequence: CDR1 MNHEY, CDR2 SVGAGI. V was trimmed by 4 bases and J by 5 bases, leaving 14 bases between them.

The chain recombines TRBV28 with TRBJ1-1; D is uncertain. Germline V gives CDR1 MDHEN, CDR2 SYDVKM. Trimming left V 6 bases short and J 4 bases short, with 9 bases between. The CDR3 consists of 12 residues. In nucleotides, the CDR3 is TGTGCCAGCAGCCTCCTTGGCACTGAAGCTTTCTTT. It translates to CASSLLGTEAFF.

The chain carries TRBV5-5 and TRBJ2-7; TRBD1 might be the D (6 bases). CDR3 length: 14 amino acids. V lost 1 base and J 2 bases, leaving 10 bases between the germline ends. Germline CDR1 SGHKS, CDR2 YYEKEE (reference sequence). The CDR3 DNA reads TGTGCCAGCAGCTTGACAGGGTTCCCCTACGAGCAGTACTTC. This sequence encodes CASSLTGFPYEQYF.

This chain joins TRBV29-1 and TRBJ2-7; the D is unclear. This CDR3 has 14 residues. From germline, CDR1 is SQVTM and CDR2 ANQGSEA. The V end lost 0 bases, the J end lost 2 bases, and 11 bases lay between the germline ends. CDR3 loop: CSVEEGLSPYEQYF. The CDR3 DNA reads TGCAGCGTTGAAGAAGGGCTCTCCCCCTACGAGCAGTACTTC.

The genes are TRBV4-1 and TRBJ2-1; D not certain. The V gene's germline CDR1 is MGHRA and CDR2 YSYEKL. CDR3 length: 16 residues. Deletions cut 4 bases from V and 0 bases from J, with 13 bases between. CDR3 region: CASSLKEASSYNEQFF. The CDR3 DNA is TGCGCCAGCAGCCTGAAAGAGGCCAGCTCCTACAATGAGCAGTTCTTC.

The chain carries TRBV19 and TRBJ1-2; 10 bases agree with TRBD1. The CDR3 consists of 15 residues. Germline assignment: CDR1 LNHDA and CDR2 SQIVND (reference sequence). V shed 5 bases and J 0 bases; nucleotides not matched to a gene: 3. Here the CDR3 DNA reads TGTGCCAGTAGTGCCGGGACAGGGGCTAACTATGGCTACACCTTC. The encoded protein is CASSAGTGANYGYTF. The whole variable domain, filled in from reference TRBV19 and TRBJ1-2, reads DGGITQSPKYLFRKEGQNVTLSCEQNLNHDAMYWYRQDPGQGLRLIYYSQIVNDFQKGDIAEGYSVSREKKESFPLTVTSAQKNPTAFYLCASSAGTGANYGYTFGSGTRLTVV.

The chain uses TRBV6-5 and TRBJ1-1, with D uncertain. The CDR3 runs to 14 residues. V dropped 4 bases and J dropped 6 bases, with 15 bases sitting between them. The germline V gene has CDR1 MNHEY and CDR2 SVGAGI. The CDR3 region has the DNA TGTGCCAGCAGTTTGAGTAGTGGCGGATCTGAAGCTTTCTTT. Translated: CASSLSSGGSEAFF.

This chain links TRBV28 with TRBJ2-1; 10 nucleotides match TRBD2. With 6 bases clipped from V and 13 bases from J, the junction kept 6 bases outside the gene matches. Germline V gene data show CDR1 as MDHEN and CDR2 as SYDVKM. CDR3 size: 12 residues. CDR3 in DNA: TGTGCCAGCAGCCGTAGCGGGAGGAAACAGTTCTTC. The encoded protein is CASSRSGRKQFF.

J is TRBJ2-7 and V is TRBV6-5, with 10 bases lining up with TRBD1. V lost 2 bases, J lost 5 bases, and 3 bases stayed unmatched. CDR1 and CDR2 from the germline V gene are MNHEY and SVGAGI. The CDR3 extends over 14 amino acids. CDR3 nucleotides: TGTGCCAGCAGTTACGGGACAGGGGTCCACGAGCAGTACTTC. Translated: CASSYGTGVHEQYF.

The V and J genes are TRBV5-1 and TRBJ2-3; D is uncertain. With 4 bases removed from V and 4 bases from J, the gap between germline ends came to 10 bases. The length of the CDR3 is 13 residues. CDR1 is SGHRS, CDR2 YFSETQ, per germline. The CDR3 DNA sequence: TGCGCCAGCAGCCTACAACCTTCAGATACGCAGTATTTT. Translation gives CASSLQPSDTQYF.

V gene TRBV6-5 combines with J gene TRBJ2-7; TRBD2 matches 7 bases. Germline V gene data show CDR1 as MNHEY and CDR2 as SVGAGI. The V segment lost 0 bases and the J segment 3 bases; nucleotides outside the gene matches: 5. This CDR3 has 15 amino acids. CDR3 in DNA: TGTGCCAGCAGTTACTCGTGGCGGGAGAGCTACGAGCAGTACTTC. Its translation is CASSYSWRESYEQYF.

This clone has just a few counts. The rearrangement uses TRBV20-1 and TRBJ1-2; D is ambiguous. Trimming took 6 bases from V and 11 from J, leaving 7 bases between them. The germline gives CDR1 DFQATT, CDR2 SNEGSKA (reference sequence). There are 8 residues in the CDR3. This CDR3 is CSALGYTF. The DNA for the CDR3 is TGCAGTGCCCTTGGTTACACCTTC.

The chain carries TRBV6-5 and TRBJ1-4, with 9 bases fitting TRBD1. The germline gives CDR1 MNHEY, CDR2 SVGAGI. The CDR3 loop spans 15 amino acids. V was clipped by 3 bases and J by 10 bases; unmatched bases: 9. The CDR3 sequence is CASSYFTGGGGKLFF. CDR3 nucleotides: TGTGCCAGCAGTTATTTTACAGGGGGCGGGGGAAAACTGTTTTTT.

Here the CDR3 reads CASSLATWEKLFF. In nucleotides, the CDR3 is TGCGCCAGCAGCTTGGCCACGTGGGAAAAACTGTTTTTT. The V gene is TRBV5-1, the J gene TRBJ1-4; no firm D call. The germline V and J ends were trimmed by 0 bases and 8 bases, with 8 bases remaining between them. This CDR3 region has 13 residues. In germline, CDR1 is SGHRS, CDR2 YFSETQ.

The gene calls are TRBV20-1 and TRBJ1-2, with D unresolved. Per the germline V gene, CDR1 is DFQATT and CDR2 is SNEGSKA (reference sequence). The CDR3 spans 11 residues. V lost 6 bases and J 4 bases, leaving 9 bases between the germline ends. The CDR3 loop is CSADTAYGYTF. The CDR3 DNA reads TGCAGTGCAGATACAGCCTATGGCTACACCTTC.

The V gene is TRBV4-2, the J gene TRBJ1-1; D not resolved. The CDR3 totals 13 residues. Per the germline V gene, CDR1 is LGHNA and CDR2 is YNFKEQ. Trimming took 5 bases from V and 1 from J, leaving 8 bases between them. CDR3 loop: CASSMFGNTEAFF. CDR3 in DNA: TGTGCCAGCAGCATGTTTGGGAACACTGAAGCTTTCTTT.

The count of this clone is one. CDR3 region: CASSFGGGPGETQYF. The CDR3 DNA reads as TGTGCCAGCAGTTTCGGGGGAGGGCCGGGAGAGACCCAGTACTTC. The chain recombines TRBV28 with TRBJ2-5; 7 bases line up with TRBD2. CDR3 length: 15 residues. Trimming removed 3 bases from V and 4 bases from J; junction bases left unmatched: 8. CDR1 and CDR2 (germline): MDHEN, SYDVKM.

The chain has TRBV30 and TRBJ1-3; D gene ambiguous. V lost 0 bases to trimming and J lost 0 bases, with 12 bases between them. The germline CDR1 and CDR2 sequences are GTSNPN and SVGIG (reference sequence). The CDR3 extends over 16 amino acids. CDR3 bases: TGTGCCTGGAGTGTGGGTCCCACGCGCTCTGGAAACACCATATATTTT. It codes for CAWSVGPTRSGNTIYF.

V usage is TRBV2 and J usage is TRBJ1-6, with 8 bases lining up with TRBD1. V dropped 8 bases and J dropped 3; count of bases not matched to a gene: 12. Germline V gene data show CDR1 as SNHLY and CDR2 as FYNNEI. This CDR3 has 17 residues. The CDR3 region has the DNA TGTGCCAGCCAATTGCCATCAGGGGGCCACTATAATTCACCCCTCCACTTT. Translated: CASQLPSGGHYNSPLHF.

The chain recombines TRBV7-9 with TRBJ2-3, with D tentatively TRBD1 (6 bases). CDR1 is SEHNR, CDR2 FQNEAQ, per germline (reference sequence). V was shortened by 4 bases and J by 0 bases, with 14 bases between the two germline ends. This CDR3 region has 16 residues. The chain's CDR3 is CASSSKGGTSTDTQYF. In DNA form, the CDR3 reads TGTGCCAGCAGCTCTAAAGGGGGAACTAGCACAGATACGCAGTATTTT.